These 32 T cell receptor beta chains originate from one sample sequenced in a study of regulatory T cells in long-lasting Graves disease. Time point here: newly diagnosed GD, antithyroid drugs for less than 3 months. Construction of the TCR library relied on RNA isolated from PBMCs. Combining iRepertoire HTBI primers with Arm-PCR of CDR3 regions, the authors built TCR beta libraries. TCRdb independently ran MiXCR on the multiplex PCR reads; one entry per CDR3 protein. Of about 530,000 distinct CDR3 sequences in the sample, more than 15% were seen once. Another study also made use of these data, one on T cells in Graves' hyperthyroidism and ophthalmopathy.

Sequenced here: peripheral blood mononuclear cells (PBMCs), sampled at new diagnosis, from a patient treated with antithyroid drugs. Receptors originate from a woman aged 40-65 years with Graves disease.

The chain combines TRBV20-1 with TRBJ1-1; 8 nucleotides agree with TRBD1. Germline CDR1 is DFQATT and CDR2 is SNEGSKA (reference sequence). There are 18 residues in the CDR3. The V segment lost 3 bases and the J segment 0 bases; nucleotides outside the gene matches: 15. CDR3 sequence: CSASLAPGTGWVNTEAFF. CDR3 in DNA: TGCAGTGCTAGTTTAGCTCCCGGGACAGGATGGGTGAACACTGAAGCTTTCTTT.

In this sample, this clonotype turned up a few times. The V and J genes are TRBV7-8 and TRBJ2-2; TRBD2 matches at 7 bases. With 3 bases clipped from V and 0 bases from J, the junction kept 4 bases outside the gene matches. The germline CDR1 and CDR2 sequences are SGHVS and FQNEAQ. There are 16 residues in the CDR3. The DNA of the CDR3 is TGTGCCAGCAGCTTGTTCGGGGGGTCGAACACCGGGGAGCTGTTTTTT. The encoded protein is CASSLFGGSNTGELFF.

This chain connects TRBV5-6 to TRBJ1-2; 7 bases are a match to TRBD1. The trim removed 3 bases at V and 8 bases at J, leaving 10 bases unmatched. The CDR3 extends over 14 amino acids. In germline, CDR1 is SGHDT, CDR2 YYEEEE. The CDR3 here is CASSSGRTGAGYTF. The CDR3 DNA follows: TGTGCCAGCAGCTCGGGCCGTACAGGGGCCGGCTACACCTTC. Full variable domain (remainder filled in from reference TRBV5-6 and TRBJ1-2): DAGVTQSPTHLIKTRGQQVTLRCSPKSGHDTVSWYQQALGQGPQFIFQYYEEEERQRGNFPDRFSGHQFPNYSSELNVNALLLGDSALYLCASSSGRTGAGYTFGSGTRLTVV.

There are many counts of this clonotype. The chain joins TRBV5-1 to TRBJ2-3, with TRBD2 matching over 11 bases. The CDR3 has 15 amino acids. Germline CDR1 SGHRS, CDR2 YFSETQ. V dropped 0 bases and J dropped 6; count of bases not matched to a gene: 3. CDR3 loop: CASSLDSGGGDTQYF. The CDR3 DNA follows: TGCGCCAGCAGCTTGGATAGCGGGGGGGGCGATACGCAGTATTTT.

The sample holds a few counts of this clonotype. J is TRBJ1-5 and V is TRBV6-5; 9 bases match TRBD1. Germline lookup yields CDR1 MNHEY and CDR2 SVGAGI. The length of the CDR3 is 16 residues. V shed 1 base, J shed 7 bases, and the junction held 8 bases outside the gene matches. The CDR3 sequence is CASSYFTGGARQPQHF. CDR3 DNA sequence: TGTGCCAGCAGTTACTTCACAGGGGGCGCGAGGCAGCCCCAGCATTTT.

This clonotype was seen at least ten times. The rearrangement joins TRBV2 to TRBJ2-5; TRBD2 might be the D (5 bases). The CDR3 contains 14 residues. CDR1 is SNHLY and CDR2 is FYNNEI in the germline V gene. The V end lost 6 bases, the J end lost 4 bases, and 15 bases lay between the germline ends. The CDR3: CASSTAEGGETQYF. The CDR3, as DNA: TGTGCCAGCAGCACAGCAGAGGGTGGAGAGACCCAGTACTTC. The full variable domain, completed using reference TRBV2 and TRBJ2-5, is EPEVTQTPSHQVTQMGQEVILRCVPISNHLYFYWYRQILGQKVEFLVSFYNNEISEKSEIFDDQFSVERPDGSNFTLKIRSTKLEDSAMYFCASSTAEGGETQYFGPGTRLLVL.

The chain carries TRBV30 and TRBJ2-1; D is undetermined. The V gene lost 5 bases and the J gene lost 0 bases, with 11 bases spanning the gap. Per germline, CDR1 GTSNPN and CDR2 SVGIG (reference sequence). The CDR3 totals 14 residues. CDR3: CAWGRPSSYNEQFF. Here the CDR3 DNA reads TGTGCCTGGGGGCGACCTAGCTCCTACAATGAGCAGTTCTTC. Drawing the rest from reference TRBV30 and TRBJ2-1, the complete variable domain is SQTIHQWPATLVQPVGSPLSLECTVEGTSNPNLYWYRQAAGRGLQLLFYSVGIGQISSEVPQNLSASRPQDRQFILSSKKLLLSDSGFYLCAWGRPSSYNEQFFGPGTRLTVL.

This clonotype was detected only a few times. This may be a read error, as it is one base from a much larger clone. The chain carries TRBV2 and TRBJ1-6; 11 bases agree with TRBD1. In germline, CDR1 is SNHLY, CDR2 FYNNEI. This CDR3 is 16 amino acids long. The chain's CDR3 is CASISGQGGYNSPFHF. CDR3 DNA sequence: TGTGCCAGCATCTCGGGACAGGGGGGATATAATTCACCCTTCCACTTT.

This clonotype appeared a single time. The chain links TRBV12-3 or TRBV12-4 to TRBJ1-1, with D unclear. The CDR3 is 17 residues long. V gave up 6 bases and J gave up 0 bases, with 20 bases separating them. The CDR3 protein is CASSPPKVGRLNTEAFF. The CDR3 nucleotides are TGTGCCAGCAGCCCCCCCAAGGTCGGGCGGTTGAACACTGAAGCTTTCTTT.

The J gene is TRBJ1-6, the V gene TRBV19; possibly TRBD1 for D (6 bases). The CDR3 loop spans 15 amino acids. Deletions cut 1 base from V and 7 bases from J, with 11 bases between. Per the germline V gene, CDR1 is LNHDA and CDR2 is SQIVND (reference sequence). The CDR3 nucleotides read TGTGCCAGTAGTATAGTGCCAGGGACAAATTCACCCCTCCACTTT. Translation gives CASSIVPGTNSPLHF. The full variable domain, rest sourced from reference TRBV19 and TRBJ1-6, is DGGITQSPKYLFRKEGQNVTLSCEQNLNHDAMYWYRQDPGQGLRLIYYSQIVNDFQKGDIAEGYSVSREKKESFPLTVTSAQKNPTAFYLCASSIVPGTNSPLHFGNGTRLTVT.

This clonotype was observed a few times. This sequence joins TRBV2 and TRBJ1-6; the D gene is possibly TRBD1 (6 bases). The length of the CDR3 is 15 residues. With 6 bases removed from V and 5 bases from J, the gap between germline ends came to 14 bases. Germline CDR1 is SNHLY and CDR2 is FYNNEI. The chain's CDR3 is CASSQNQGNNSPLHF. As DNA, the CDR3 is TGTGCCAGCAGCCAGAATCAGGGGAATAATTCACCCCTCCACTTT.

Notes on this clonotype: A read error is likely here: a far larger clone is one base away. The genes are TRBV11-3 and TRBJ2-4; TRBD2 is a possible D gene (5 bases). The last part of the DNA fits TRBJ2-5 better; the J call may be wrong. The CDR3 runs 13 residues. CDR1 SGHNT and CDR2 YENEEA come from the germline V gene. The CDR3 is CAGSFEGFETQYF. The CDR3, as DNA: TGTGCCGGCAGCTTCGAGGGATTCGAGACCCAGTACTTC.

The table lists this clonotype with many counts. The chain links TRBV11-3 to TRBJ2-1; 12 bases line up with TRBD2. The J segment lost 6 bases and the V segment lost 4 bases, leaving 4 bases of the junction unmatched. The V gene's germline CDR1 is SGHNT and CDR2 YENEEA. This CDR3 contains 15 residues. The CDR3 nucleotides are TGTGCCAGCAGCTCACTAGCGGGGGGCCCCAATGAGCAGTTCTTC. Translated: CASSSLAGGPNEQFF.

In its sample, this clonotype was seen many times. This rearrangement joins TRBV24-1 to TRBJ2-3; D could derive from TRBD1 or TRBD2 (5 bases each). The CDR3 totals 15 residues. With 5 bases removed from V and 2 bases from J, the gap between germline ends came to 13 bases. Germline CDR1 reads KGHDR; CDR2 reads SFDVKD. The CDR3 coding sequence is TGTGCCACCAGTGCTACCCGGGACCTCACAGATACGCAGTATTTT. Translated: CATSATRDLTDTQYF.

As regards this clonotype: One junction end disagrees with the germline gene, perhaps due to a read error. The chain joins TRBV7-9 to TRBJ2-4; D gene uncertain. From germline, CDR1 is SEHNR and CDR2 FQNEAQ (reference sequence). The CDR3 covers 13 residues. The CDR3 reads CTSSWTAKNIQYF. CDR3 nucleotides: TGTACCAGCAGCTGGACGGCAAAAAACATTCAGTACTTC. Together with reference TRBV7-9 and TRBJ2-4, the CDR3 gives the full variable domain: DTGVSQNPRHKITKRGQNVTFRCDPISEHNRLYWYRQTLGQGPEFLTYFQNEAQLEKSRLLSDRFSAERPKGSFSTLEIQRTEQGDSAMYLCTSSWTAKNIQYFGAGTRLSVL.

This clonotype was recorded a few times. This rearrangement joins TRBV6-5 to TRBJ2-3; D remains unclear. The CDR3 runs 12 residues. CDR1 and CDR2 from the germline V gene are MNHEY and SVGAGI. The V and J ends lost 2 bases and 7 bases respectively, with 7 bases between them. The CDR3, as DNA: TGTGCCAGCAGTTACCCGGGCAATACGCAGTATTTT. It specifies CASSYPGNTQYF.

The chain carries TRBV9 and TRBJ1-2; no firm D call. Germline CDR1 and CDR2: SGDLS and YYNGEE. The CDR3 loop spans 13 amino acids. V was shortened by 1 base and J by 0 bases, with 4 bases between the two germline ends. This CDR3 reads CASSVLTNYGYTF. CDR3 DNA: TGTGCCAGCAGCGTACTCACTAACTATGGCTACACCTTC.

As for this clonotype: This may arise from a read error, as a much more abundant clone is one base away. CDR3 DNA: TGTGCCAGCAGCTTGGCCGTGACAGGGCCCTATGGCTACACCTTC. It is translated as CASSLAVTGPYGYTF. V and J are TRBV5-5 and TRBJ1-2; 7 positions match TRBD1. Germline V gene data show CDR1 as SGHKS and CDR2 as YYEKEE (reference sequence). This CDR3 region has 15 residues. V was pared by 0 bases and J by 4 bases, with 6 bases of the junction left unmatched.

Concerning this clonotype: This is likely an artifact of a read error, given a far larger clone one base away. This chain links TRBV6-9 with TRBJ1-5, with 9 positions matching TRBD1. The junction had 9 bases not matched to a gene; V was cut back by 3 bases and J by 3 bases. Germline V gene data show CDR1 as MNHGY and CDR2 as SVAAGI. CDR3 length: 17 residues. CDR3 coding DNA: TGTGCCAGCAGTTACTCCAAGACAGGGGGTATCAATCAGCCCCAGCATTTT. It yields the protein CASSYSKTGGINQPQHF.

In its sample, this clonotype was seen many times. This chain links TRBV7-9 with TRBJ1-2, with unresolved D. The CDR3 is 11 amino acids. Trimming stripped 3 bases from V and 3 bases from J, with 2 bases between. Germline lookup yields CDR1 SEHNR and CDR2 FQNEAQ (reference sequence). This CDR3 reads CASSFYYGYTF. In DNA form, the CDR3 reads TGTGCCAGCAGCTTTTACTATGGCTACACCTTC.

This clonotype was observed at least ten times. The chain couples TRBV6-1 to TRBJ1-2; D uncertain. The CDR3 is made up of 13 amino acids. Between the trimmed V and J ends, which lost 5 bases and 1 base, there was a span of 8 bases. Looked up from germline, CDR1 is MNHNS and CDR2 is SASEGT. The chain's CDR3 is CASSNPRNYGYTF. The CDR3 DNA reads TGTGCCAGCAGTAACCCCCGTAACTATGGCTACACCTTC.

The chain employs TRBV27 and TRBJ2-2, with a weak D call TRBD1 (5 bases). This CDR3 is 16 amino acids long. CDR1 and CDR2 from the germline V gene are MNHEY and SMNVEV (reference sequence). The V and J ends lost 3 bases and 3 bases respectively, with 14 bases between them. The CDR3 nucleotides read TGTGCCAGCAGTTTTAGTCGCAGGGTTGACACCGGGGAGCTGTTTTTT. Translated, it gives CASSFSRRVDTGELFF.

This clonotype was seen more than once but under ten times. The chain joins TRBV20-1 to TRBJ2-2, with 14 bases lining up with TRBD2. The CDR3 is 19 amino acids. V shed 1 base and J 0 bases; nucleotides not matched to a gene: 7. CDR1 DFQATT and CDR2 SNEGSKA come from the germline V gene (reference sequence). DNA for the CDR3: TGCAGTGCTAGAGGACCCTTGACTAGCGGGGGGGCGAACACCGGGGAGCTGTTTTTT. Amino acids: CSARGPLTSGGANTGELFF.

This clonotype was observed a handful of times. The CDR3 loop reads CASSIGPGEAFF. CDR3 nucleotides: TGTGCCAGTAGTATAGGTCCTGGTGAAGCTTTCTTT. The rearrangement uses TRBV19 and TRBJ1-1; the D is unclear. Looked up from germline, CDR1 is LNHDA and CDR2 is SQIVND (reference sequence). V was trimmed by 1 base and J by 7 bases, leaving 7 bases between them. The CDR3 totals 12 residues.

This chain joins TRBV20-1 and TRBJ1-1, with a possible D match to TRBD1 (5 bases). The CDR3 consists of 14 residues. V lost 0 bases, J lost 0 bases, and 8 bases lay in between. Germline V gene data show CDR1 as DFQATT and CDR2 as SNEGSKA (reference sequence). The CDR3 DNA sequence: TGCAGTGCTAGAGAGGGGGGTTTGAACACTGAAGCTTTCTTT. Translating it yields CSAREGGLNTEAFF.

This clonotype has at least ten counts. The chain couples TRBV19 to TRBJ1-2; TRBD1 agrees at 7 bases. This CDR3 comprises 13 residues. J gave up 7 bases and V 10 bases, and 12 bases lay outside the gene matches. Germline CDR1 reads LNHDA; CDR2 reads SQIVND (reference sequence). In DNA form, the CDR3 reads TGTGCCACCGAAAAGGGACAGAGACTTGGCTACACCTTC. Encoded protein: CATEKGQRLGYTF.

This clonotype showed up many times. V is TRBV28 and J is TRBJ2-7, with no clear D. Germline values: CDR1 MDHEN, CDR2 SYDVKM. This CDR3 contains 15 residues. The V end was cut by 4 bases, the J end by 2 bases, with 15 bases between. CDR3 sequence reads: CASSSLPPRTYEQYF. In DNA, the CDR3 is TGTGCCAGCAGTTCATTACCCCCCAGGACCTACGAGCAGTACTTC.

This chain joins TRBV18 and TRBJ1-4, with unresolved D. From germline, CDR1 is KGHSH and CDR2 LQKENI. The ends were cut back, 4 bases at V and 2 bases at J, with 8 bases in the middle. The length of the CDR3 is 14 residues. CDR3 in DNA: TGTGCCAGCTCACTCCGGACCACTAATGAAAAACTGTTTTTT. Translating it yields CASSLRTTNEKLFF.

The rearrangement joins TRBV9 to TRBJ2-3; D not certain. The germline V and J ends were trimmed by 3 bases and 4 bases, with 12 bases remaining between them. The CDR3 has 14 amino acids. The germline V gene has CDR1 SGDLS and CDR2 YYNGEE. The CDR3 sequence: CASSGGYGADTQYF. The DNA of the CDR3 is TGTGCCAGCAGCGGCGGCTATGGGGCAGATACGCAGTATTTT.

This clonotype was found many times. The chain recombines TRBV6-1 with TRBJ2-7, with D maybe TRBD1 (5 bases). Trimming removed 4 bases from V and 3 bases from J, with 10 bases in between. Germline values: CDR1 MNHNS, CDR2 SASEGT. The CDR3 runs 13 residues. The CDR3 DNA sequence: TGTGCCAGCAGTGGGACATTAAGCTACGAGCAGTACTTC. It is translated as CASSGTLSYEQYF.

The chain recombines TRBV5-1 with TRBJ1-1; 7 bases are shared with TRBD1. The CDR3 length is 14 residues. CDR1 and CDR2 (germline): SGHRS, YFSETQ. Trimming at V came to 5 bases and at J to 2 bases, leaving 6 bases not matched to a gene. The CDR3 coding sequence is TGCGCCAGCAGGGACCGGGACAGCAACACTGAAGCTTTCTTT. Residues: CASRDRDSNTEAFF.

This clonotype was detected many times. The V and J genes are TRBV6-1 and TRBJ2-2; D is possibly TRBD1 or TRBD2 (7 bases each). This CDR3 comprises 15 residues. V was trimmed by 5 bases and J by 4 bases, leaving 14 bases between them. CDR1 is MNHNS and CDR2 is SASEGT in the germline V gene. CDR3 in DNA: TGTGCCAGCAGTCCATCAGGGGGGGTCACCGGGGAGCTGTTTTTT. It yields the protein CASSPSGGVTGELFF.